These 23 T cell receptor beta chains share one sample of origin, sequenced in a study of shared clonotypes between healthy human individuals. The table came from immunoSEQ multiplex PCR; TCRdb's copy has only in-frame clones and leaves some out. The sample carries hundreds of thousands of clones, around 79% recorded once. The sequenced material came from PBMCs. The receptor set was obtained from a woman aged 40 to 49 in good health. Some clones in this sample may be carry-over from other donors' samples.

The chain recombines TRBV7-3 with TRBJ2-2; 7 nucleotides match TRBD2. Losses at the gene ends were 5 bases for V and 2 bases for J; bases not matched to a gene: 11. The germline V gene encodes CDR1 SGHTA and CDR2 FQGTGA. CDR3 size: 17 residues. Here the CDR3 reads CASSPGGSSYNTGELFF. The CDR3, as DNA: TGTGCCAGCAGCCCAGGCGGGAGTAGCTACAACACCGGGGAGCTGTTTTTT.

This chain's CDR3 is CASSWGPRNNEQFF. CDR3 in DNA: TGTGCCAGCAGTTGGGGACCCCGGAACAATGAGCAGTTCTTC. The chain carries TRBV28 and TRBJ2-1, with D perhaps being TRBD1 or TRBD2 (5 bases each). The length of the CDR3 is 14 residues. V dropped 4 bases and J dropped 5 bases, with 12 bases sitting between them. Germline V gene sequence: CDR1 MDHEN, CDR2 SYDVKM.

This clone was seen a handful of times. This chain connects TRBV27 to TRBJ2-7, with 8 positions matching TRBD1. CDR1 and CDR2 from the germline V gene are MNHEY and SMNVEV (reference sequence). V shed 5 bases and J 3 bases; nucleotides not matched to a gene: 3. This CDR3 is 13 amino acids long. The CDR3 loop reads CASSEDRDYEQYF. The DNA for the CDR3 is TGTGCCAGCAGTGAGGACAGGGACTACGAGCAGTACTTC.

This clone came up a few times. This chain uses TRBV11-3 with TRBJ2-1, with D tentatively TRBD2 (5 bases). V lost 4 bases, J lost 2 bases, and 12 bases lay in between. Germline-derived CDR1 and CDR2 are SGHNT and YENEEA. The CDR3 totals 15 residues. This CDR3 reads CASSSFERPYNEQFF. CDR3 nucleotides: TGTGCCAGCAGCTCATTCGAGCGGCCCTACAATGAGCAGTTCTTC.

The chain has TRBV4-3 and TRBJ1-4; 12 nucleotides align to TRBD1. The CDR3 totals 18 residues. Germline V gene data show CDR1 as LGHNA and CDR2 as YSLEER. The trim removed 4 bases at V and 8 bases at J, leaving 14 bases unmatched. CDR3 coding DNA: TGCGCCAGCAGCCTACGCCCACCGGGACAGGGGGCGCAGGAAAAACTGTTTTTT. Residues: CASSLRPPGQGAQEKLFF.

The CDR3 nucleotides are TGCGCCAGCAGCTTGGGACAGAGTGGAAACACCATATATTTT. The encoded protein is CASSLGQSGNTIYF. This chain joins TRBV5-1 and TRBJ1-3; D is perhaps TRBD1 (5 bases). CDR1 is SGHRS, CDR2 YFSETQ, per germline. CDR3 size: 14 residues. Trimming took off 0 bases at V and 3 bases at J, with 7 bases between the two ends.

The chain couples TRBV28 to TRBJ1-1; possibly TRBD1 for D (5 bases). Trimming removed 7 bases from V and 10 bases from J, with 22 bases in between. The CDR3 is made up of 14 amino acids. Germline assignment: CDR1 MDHEN and CDR2 SYDVKM. As DNA, the CDR3 is TGTGCCAGCAATCCGCCGGTCGGGGCCCGTGTAGCTTTCTTT. This gives the protein CASNPPVGARVAFF.

There are a few counts of this clone. This chain links TRBV10-3 with TRBJ2-5, with D tentatively TRBD1 (6 bases). Trimming removed 8 bases at V and 5 bases at J, with 12 bases between. From germline, CDR1 is ENHRY and CDR2 SYGVKD. The CDR3 is made up of 12 amino acids. The DNA of the CDR3 is TGTGCCATCGGGCAGGGGTGGGAGACCCAGTACTTC. This sequence encodes CAIGQGWETQYF.

The chain combines TRBV29-1 with TRBJ2-3; D is tentatively TRBD1 or TRBD2 (5 bases each). CDR3 length: 13 residues. Trimming removed 6 bases at V and 0 bases at J, with 10 bases between. Germline loops: CDR1 SQVTM, CDR2 ANQGSEA. CDR3 DNA: TGCAGCGTCGGGACGCCTAGCACAGATACGCAGTATTTT. This encodes CSVGTPSTDTQYF.

The chain is built from TRBV6-1 and TRBJ1-1; no definite D call. The CDR3 is made up of 14 amino acids. CDR1 is MNHNS, CDR2 SASEGT, per germline. The V and J ends lost 0 bases and 1 base respectively, with 6 bases between them. DNA for the CDR3: TGTGCCAGCAGTGAAGCCGGGGAGAACACTGAAGCTTTCTTT. Its protein product is CASSEAGENTEAFF.

The chain couples TRBV2 to TRBJ1-1; no reliable D call. V was pared by 4 bases and J by 5 bases, with 11 bases between. The CDR3 runs to 13 residues. Germline V gene sequence: CDR1 SNHLY, CDR2 FYNNEI. The CDR3 here is CASSAQAGTEAFF. The CDR3 DNA is TGTGCCAGCAGTGCACAAGCCGGGACTGAAGCTTTCTTT. Using reference TRBV2 and TRBJ1-1 for the parts outside the CDR3, the full variable domain is EPEVTQTPSHQVTQMGQEVILRCVPISNHLYFYWYRQILGQKVEFLVSFYNNEISEKSEIFDDQFSVERPDGSNFTLKIRSTKLEDSAMYFCASSAQAGTEAFFGQGTRLTVV.

The chain is built from TRBV18 and TRBJ2-2; D possibly matches TRBD1 or TRBD2 (5 bases each). The CDR3 spans 15 residues. From germline, CDR1 is KGHSH and CDR2 LQKENI. V was clipped by 5 bases and J by 5 bases, with 15 bases between them. The chain's CDR3 is CASSFPGTWTGELFF. Written as DNA, the CDR3 is TGTGCCAGCTCATTCCCCGGGACCTGGACCGGGGAGCTGTTTTTT.

The rearrangement uses TRBV5-1 and TRBJ1-4; 9 bases map to TRBD1. The V segment lost 3 bases and the J segment 6 bases; nucleotides outside the gene matches: 12. Germline lookup yields CDR1 SGHRS and CDR2 YFSETQ. This CDR3 contains 17 residues. This chain's CDR3 is CASSWTGTGNADEKLFF. The CDR3, as DNA: TGCGCCAGCAGCTGGACCGGGACAGGGAATGCTGATGAAAAACTGTTTTTT.

For the CDR3, the DNA is TGTGCCTGGAGTGTAGGGGTGGGAGGGGCACTGGATACGCAGTATTTT. This sequence encodes CAWSVGVGGALDTQYF. The genes are TRBV30 and TRBJ2-3, with 7 positions matching TRBD2. The germline V gene has CDR1 GTSNPN and CDR2 SVGIG (reference sequence). This CDR3 spans 16 amino acids. Trimming removed 0 bases from V and 6 bases from J; junction bases left unmatched: 12.

The chain is built from TRBV5-4 and TRBJ2-5, with 8 bases aligning to TRBD2. Germline loops: CDR1 SGHNT, CDR2 YYREEE (reference sequence). There are 17 residues in the CDR3. Trimming cost V 4 bases and J 5 bases; bases outside gene matches: 16. CDR3 sequence: CASSRGGGSGNGETQYF. In DNA form, the CDR3 reads TGTGCCAGCAGCCGGGGTGGGGGTAGCGGGAACGGCGAGACCCAGTACTTC.

This clone was seen a handful of times. The J gene is TRBJ2-7, the V gene TRBV5-4, with TRBD2 identical over 8 bases. This CDR3 is built from 16 residues. With V trimmed by 0 bases and J by 2 bases, 7 bases remained unmatched. Germline V gene data show CDR1 as SGHNT and CDR2 as YYREEE (reference sequence). The CDR3, as DNA: TGTGCCAGCAGCTTGGTGGGGACTAGAAGAGCCTACGAGCAGTACTTC. Protein: CASSLVGTRRAYEQYF.

CDR3 nucleotide sequence: TGTGCCAGCAGCCCAACCGGGGTATTAGGCAATGAGCAGTTCTTC. It codes for CASSPTGVLGNEQFF. The chain uses TRBV4-2 and TRBJ2-1; D possibly corresponds to TRBD2 (5 bases). V was pared by 4 bases and J by 6 bases, with 16 bases between. CDR1 and CDR2 (germline): LGHNA, YNFKEQ. CDR3 length: 15 amino acids.

On this clone itself: An end of the junction differs from the germline gene, which may be a read error. The chain uses TRBV7-7 and TRBJ1-3; 8 positions agree with TRBD1. Per germline, CDR1 SSHAT and CDR2 FNYEAQ (reference sequence). The CDR3 has 16 amino acids. The CDR3 sequence: CASSSSTGGSGNTIYF. The CDR3 nucleotides read TGTGCTAGCAGCTCCTCCACAGGGGGCTCTGGAAACACCATATATTTT.

The chain carries TRBV4-1 and TRBJ2-3; D is undetermined. V lost 4 bases and J lost 4, with 15 bases in between. Germline-derived CDR1 and CDR2 are MGHRA and YSYEKL. The CDR3 consists of 15 residues. The CDR3, as DNA: TGCGCCAGCAGCCGGATGCTGGGCCGCGCAGATACGCAGTATTTT. Translated, it gives CASSRMLGRADTQYF.

Concerning this clone: One junction end does not reproduce the germline sequence, and a read error may be involved. The chain uses TRBV7-7 and TRBJ2-5, with D unclear. Per the germline V gene, CDR1 is SSHAT and CDR2 is FNYEAQ (reference sequence). This CDR3 contains 15 residues. The CDR3 nucleotides read TGTGCTAGCAGCTTAGATGGGGTCGGAGTGGAGACCCAGTACTTC. Translating it yields CASSLDGVGVETQYF.

The chain recombines TRBV19 with TRBJ1-2; D gene ambiguous. The V gene's germline CDR1 is LNHDA and CDR2 SQIVND (reference sequence). This CDR3 has 14 residues. V was trimmed by 5 bases and J by 4 bases, leaving 14 bases between them. The CDR3, as DNA: TGTGCCAGTAGTGATCCTTCCGGGCTCTATGGCTACACCTTC. Residues: CASSDPSGLYGYTF.

The rearrangement joins TRBV29-1 to TRBJ2-7, with D unclear. Germline CDR1 is SQVTM and CDR2 is ANQGSEA. The CDR3 has 12 residues. Trimming took 4 bases from V and 0 from J, leaving 7 bases between them. The CDR3 region has the DNA TGCAGCGTTGGAGAGAGCTCCTACGAGCAGTACTTC. Translated, it gives CSVGESSYEQYF.

The chain is built from TRBV6-4 and TRBJ2-1; the D gene is possibly TRBD2 (6 bases). V was pared by 6 bases and J by 3 bases, with 12 bases between. The CDR3 totals 14 residues. The germline gives CDR1 MRHNA, CDR2 SNTAGT. CDR3 DNA sequence: TGTGCCAGCAGCCCCGGGACTGACTACAATGAGCAGTTCTTC. It translates to CASSPGTDYNEQFF.